The rows below give T cell receptor beta chains drawn from one sample of a study of shared clonotypes between healthy human individuals. Libraries were prepared by immunoSEQ multiplex PCR; TCRdb keeps only in-frame clonotypes and omits some of them. Of some 1 million clones in the sample, under 80% were seen once. Sequencing was done on a sample of memory CD4+ T cells sorted from blood. These receptors were collected from a man between 18 and 35 years old in good health. CDR3s include the opening cysteine and the closing phenylalanine or tryptophan. D genes are given only for firm matches. Expanded clones get a size class; other rows say once, few or many, or leave the size out.

>TRBJ1-2|-|-|TRBV7-3
TGTGCCAGCAGCTTAAACGGAGGGCAAAGCTATGGCTACACCTTC
CASSLNGGQSYGYTF
>TRBJ2-5|-|-|TRBV4-1
TGCGCCAGCAGCATTCGGCCTCTTGAGACGCAGTACTTC
CASSIRPLETQYF
>TRBJ2-2|-|-|TRBV7-2
TGTGCCAGCAGCTTAGGAGGCCCACCGGGAGGGGAGCTGTTTTTT
CASSLGGPPGGELFF
>TRBJ1-5|-|TRBD1|TRBV5-6
TGTGCCAGCAGCTCCGGACAGGGGAGGCAGCCCCAGCATTTT
CASSSGQGRQPQHF
>TRBJ2-7|-|-|TRBV7-2
TGTGCCAGCAGCTTAGAACAGGGTCCCTACGAGCAGTACTTC
CASSLEQGPYEQYF
>TRBJ2-3|-|TRBD1|TRBV7-9
TGTGCCAGCAGCTCCCTCGGACAGGGGATTACAGATACGCAGTATTTT
CASSSLGQGITDTQYF
>TRBJ1-6|-|TRBD1|TRBV19
TGTGCCAGTAGTATGGGGACAGCGTACTCCTATAATTCACCCCTCCACTTT
CASSMGTAYSYNSPLHF
>TRBJ1-4|-|TRBD1|TRBV19
TGTGCCAGTAGGTCGACAGGGGGGAATGAAAAACTGTTTTTT
CASRSTGGNEKLFF
>TRBJ2-1|-|TRBD2|TRBV5-4
TGTGCCAGCAGCCGCGACGGGGCGGGAGGGCTCAATGAGCAGTTCTTC
CASSRDGAGGLNEQFF
>TRBJ1-5|-|-|TRBV2
TGTGCCAGCAGGGGAGACACTGGAAATCAGCCCCAGCATTTT
CASRGDTGNQPQHF
>TRBJ2-3|-|TRBD1|TRBV29-1
TGCAGCGTTGCTGGGCAGGGGGATACCACAGATACGCAGTATTTT
CSVAGQGDTTDTQYF
>TRBJ2-7|few|TRBD1|TRBV5-6
TGTGCCAGCATCGGGACAGGGGGAACTTACGAGCAGTACTTC
CASIGTGGTYEQYF
>TRBJ1-2|-|-|TRBV5-1
TGCGCCAGCAGCTTGGGAGGCGTAGGTGGCTACACCTTC
CASSLGGVGGYTF
>TRBJ1-4|-|-|TRBV11-2
TGTGCCAGCAGCTTAGGGGTTGGCAGGCGGGGTGAAAAACTGTTTTTT
CASSLGVGRRGEKLFF
>TRBJ2-7|-|TRBD2|TRBV7-2
TGTGCCAGCATCTCACAGGTCGGCGGGGGCTACGAGCAGTACTTC
CASISQVGGGYEQYF
>TRBJ1-1|-|-|TRBV12-5
TGTGCTAGTGGTTTATGGTCCAGGTCGACTGAAGCTTTCTTT
CASGLWSRSTEAFF
>TRBJ2-1|-|-|TRBV21-1
TGTGCCAGTCCGAGGCCGTCTGAGCAGTTCTTC
CASPRPSEQFF
>TRBJ2-7|few|-|TRBV7-2
TGTGCCAGCAGCCCCGGCTACCTACCCGCCGAGCAGTACTTC
CASSPGYLPAEQYF
>TRBJ2-2|-|-|TRBV11-2
TGTGCCAGCAGCTTAATGGAGAACACCGGGGAGCTGTTTTTT
CASSLMENTGELFF
>TRBJ1-2|-|-|TRBV6-5
TGTGCCAGCAGCCCTCCCGGGCAGGGAGGCTACACCTTC
CASSPPGQGGYTF
>TRBJ2-5|-|-|TRBV7-2
TGTGCCAGCAGCTTTGGGGTCTTGGAGACCCAGTACTTC
CASSFGVLETQYF
>TRBJ1-6|-|-|TRBV4-1
TGCGCCAGCAGCCAAGATCTTCGGGGACCTAATTCACCCCTCCACTTT
CASSQDLRGPNSPLHF
>TRBJ1-2|-|-|TRBV5-1
TGCGCCAGCAGCTCCACGAGCATGATTTCAAGGGATGGCTACACCTTC
CASSSTSMISRDGYTF
>TRBJ2-3|-|-|TRBV18
TGTGCCAGCTCAGCTAGAGAGTTTGGCGGTATTGCAGATACGCAGTATTTT
CASSAREFGGIADTQYF
>TRBJ2-3|-|-|TRBV6-1
TGTGCCAGCAGTCCCCGTCGGGGGCAAGATACGCAGTATTTT
CASSPRRGQDTQYF
>TRBJ2-5|-|-|TRBV7-9
TGTGCCAGCAGCTTAGGTCCGGCGGTCCAAGAGACCCAGTACTTC
CASSLGPAVQETQYF
>TRBJ2-3|-|TRBD1|TRBV5-1
TGCGCCAGCAGCCCCTCGACAGGGGGCAGCACAGATACGCAGTATTTT
CASSPSTGGSTDTQYF
>TRBJ2-1|-|-|TRBV28
TGTGCCAGCAGACCAGGGTTGCGTGAGCAGTTCTTC
CASRPGLREQFF
>TRBJ2-7|-|-|TRBV9
TGTGCCAGCAGCCGAGGAGAGGGGGACTTCTACGAGCAGTACTTC
CASSRGEGDFYEQYF
>TRBJ2-7|-|-|TRBV10-3
TGTGCCATCGGGGGCCCTGAGCAGTACTTC
CAIGGPEQYF
>TRBJ2-1|-|TRBD2|TRBV5-8
TGTGCCAGCAGACTAGCGGGAGGTACAGTCTACAATGAGCAGTTCTTC
CASRLAGGTVYNEQFF
>TRBJ1-5|-|TRBD1|TRBV18
TGTGCCAGCTCATCAACAGGGGGCGGTAATCAGCCCCAGCATTTT
CASSSTGGGNQPQHF
>TRBJ1-5|once|-|TRBV7-6
TGTGCCAGCAGCTTAGTAGGGAGGGACGGCAATCAGCCCCAGCATTTT
CASSLVGRDGNQPQHF
>TRBJ2-1|-|TRBD2|TRBV7-2
TGTGCCAGCAGCTCACGGACTAGCGGGACCGTCAATGAGCAGTTCTTC
CASSSRTSGTVNEQFF
>TRBJ1-1|-|-|TRBV11-2
TGTGCCAGCACGGGGGGGAGGAACACTGAAGCTTTCTTT
CASTGGRNTEAFF
>TRBJ2-3|-|-|TRBV6-1
TGTGCCAGCAGTGAAGTGAGGGATACGCAGTATTTT
CASSEVRDTQYF
>TRBJ2-5|-|-|TRBV6-6
TGTGCCAGCAGTTACCCCCAAGGTCTTAGGGAGACCCAGTACTTC
CASSYPQGLRETQYF
>TRBJ2-1|-|-|TRBV7-8
TGTGCCAGCAGCCCTAGTGGGGATCGGGGTGAGCAGTTCTTC
CASSPSGDRGEQFF
>TRBJ2-5|many|TRBD1|TRBV7-8
TGTGCCAGCAGCAGGGGGCTGACGCGCGGCCAAGAGACCCAGTACTTC
CASSRGLTRGQETQYF
>TRBJ2-5|-|TRBD2|TRBV4-2
TGTGCCAGCAGCCAAGATGGGGCGGGGGGGGCGAAGACCCAGTACTTC
CASSQDGAGGAKTQYF
>TRBJ2-2|-|-|TRBV11-3
TGTGCCAGCAGCTTCCCGGGCACCGGGGAGCTGTTTTTT
CASSFPGTGELFF
>TRBJ2-1|-|TRBD1|TRBV18
TGTGCCAGCTCACTAGGGACAGGTGGATACAATGAGCAGTTCTTC
CASSLGTGGYNEQFF
>TRBJ1-1|-|-|TRBV5-1
TGCGCCAGCAGCGGGACACCGAACACTGAAGCTTTCTTT
CASSGTPNTEAFF
>TRBJ1-6|-|-|TRBV5-1
TGCGCCAGCAGCTTGGATGGGGGCCTTAGAGATTCACCCCTCCACTTT
CASSLDGGLRDSPLHF
>TRBJ1-1|once|-|TRBV7-7
TGTGCTAGCAGCTTATCCAGGGACACTGAAGCTTTCTTT
CASSLSRDTEAFF
>TRBJ1-1|-|TRBD1|TRBV2
TGTGCCAGCAGTCGGGACAGCGCGAGAGCTGAAGCTTTCTTT
CASSRDSARAEAFF
>TRBJ2-5|-|-|TRBV19
TGTGCCAGTAGTACCCCTTCGGGCAGGGAACAAGAGACCCAGTACTTC
CASSTPSGREQETQYF